Following are 19 T cell receptor beta chains from one sample sequenced in a study of early T cells in non-severe SARS-CoV-2 infection. TCRdb independently ran MiXCR on the 5' RACE reads; one entry per CDR3 protein. The sample records approximately 42,000 distinct CDR3 sequences, less than 7% being singletons. The sequenced sample was whole blood. The receptors derive from an adult who was a healthcare worker with PCR-confirmed SARS-CoV-2 infection or an uninfected control (not recorded which).

This clonotype was counted only a few times. The chain carries TRBV2 and TRBJ1-1, with 9 bases that match TRBD1. Per the germline V gene, CDR1 is SNHLY and CDR2 is FYNNEI. This CDR3 is built from 17 residues. Trimming at V came to 5 bases and at J to 3 bases, leaving 13 bases not matched to a gene. The CDR3 nucleotides read TGTGCCAGCAGTCCAAGAATACCGGGACAGGGCCACACTGAAGCTTTCTTT. It codes for CASSPRIPGQGHTEAFF.

This clonotype appeared a few times. This chain uses TRBV20-1 with TRBJ1-1; D remains ambiguous. The V end was cut by 1 base, the J end by 0 bases, with 21 bases between. The CDR3 is 18 amino acids. The germline gives CDR1 DFQATT, CDR2 SNEGSKA (reference sequence). The CDR3 DNA sequence: TGCAGTGCTAGAGGACACCCGGGAAGCCTTGTGTTGAACACTGAAGCTTTCTTT. This sequence encodes CSARGHPGSLVLNTEAFF.

At least ten counts were recorded for this clonotype. The CDR3 DNA is TGCGCCAGCAGCCAAGATGCAGGGGCCCCCCTCTACGAGCAGTACTTC. Amino acid sequence: CASSQDAGAPLYEQYF. V and J are TRBV4-3 and TRBJ2-7; D might be TRBD1 (6 bases). The CDR3 spans 16 residues. V was cut by 0 bases and J by 3 bases, with 15 bases left in between. Germline loops: CDR1 LGHNA, CDR2 YSLEER.

This clonotype was observed many times. V and J are TRBV5-1 and TRBJ2-1, with 7 bases identical to TRBD2. CDR3 length: 13 amino acids. Germline V lookup: CDR1 SGHRS, CDR2 YFSETQ. V was clipped by 4 bases and J by 7 bases; unmatched bases: 5. As DNA, the CDR3 is TGCGCCAGCAGCCCCGGGGGGAAGAATGAGCAGTTCTTC. It codes for CASSPGGKNEQFF.

This clonotype appeared many times. The V call is TRBV12-3 or TRBV12-4, the J call TRBJ2-3, with 8 bases lining up with TRBD2. CDR3 length equals 16 residues. The V and J ends lost 4 bases and 0 bases, in that order; junction bases with no gene match: 6. The CDR3 sequence: CASSSSLAGSTDTQYF. The CDR3 DNA sequence: TGTGCCAGCAGTTCCTCATTAGCGGGGAGCACAGATACGCAGTATTTT.

This clonotype appeared many times. V is TRBV20-1 and J is TRBJ1-1, with D tentatively TRBD1 (6 bases). V dropped 6 bases and J dropped 3 bases, with 14 bases sitting between them. CDR3 length: 13 residues. Germline CDR1 is DFQATT and CDR2 is SNEGSKA (reference sequence). This CDR3 reads CSATPGADTEAFF. The CDR3, as DNA: TGCAGTGCAACCCCAGGGGCAGACACTGAAGCTTTCTTT.

Of note for this clonotype: Given a much more abundant clone one base away, this may be a read error. The chain combines TRBV6-1 with TRBJ1-5; possible D gene TRBD1, 6 bases. Germline CDR1 MNHNS, CDR2 SASEGT. The CDR3 loop spans 14 amino acids. CDR3 in DNA: TGTGCCAGCGGTGAAGTCAGGGGAAATCAGCCCCAGCATTTT. Encoded protein: CASGEVRGNQPQHF.

The chain recombines TRBV12-3 or TRBV12-4 with TRBJ1-5; D may be TRBD1 (5 bases). The CDR3 runs 13 residues. V was shortened by 6 bases and J by 3 bases, with 9 bases between the two germline ends. CDR3: CASSPGDNQPQHF. CDR3 sequence (DNA): TGTGCCAGCAGCCCGGGGGACAATCAGCCCCAGCATTTT.

V usage is TRBV6-2 or TRBV6-3 and J usage is TRBJ2-7, with no clear D. V was trimmed by 6 bases and J by 0 bases, leaving 15 bases between them. The CDR3 has 15 residues. Per the germline V gene, CDR1 is MNHEY and CDR2 is SVGEGT. The CDR3 DNA sequence: TGTGCCAGCAGCCCCACCAGATACACCTCCTACGAGCAGTACTTC. It is translated as CASSPTRYTSYEQYF.

This clonotype came up many times. This chain links TRBV24-1 with TRBJ1-4, with D uncertain. The CDR3 consists of 9 residues. With 11 bases removed from V and 6 bases from J, the gap between germline ends came to 3 bases. In germline, CDR1 is KGHDR, CDR2 SFDVKD. CDR3: CANDEKLFF. As DNA, the CDR3 is TGTGCCAACGATGAAAAACTGTTTTTT.

The V gene is TRBV5-5, the J gene TRBJ2-7; 7 positions match TRBD1. J gave up 2 bases and V 0 bases, and 14 bases lay outside the gene matches. Germline CDR1 SGHKS, CDR2 YYEKEE (reference sequence). The CDR3 spans 18 residues. The CDR3 loop reads CASSLANFLGTDPYEQYF. CDR3 DNA: TGTGCCAGCAGCTTGGCCAATTTCCTCGGGACAGATCCCTACGAGCAGTACTTC.

A few counts support this clonotype. The chain uses TRBV3-1 and TRBJ1-1; the D gene is possibly TRBD1 (5 bases). The CDR3 contains 15 residues. V was cut by 3 bases and J by 2 bases, with 13 bases left in between. Germline-derived CDR1 and CDR2 are LGHDT and YNNKEL (reference sequence). The chain's CDR3 is CASSQTGALNTEAFF. In nucleotides, the CDR3 is TGTGCCAGCAGCCAGACCGGGGCTCTTAACACTGAAGCTTTCTTT.

This clonotype was detected ten times or more. The V call is TRBV14, the J call TRBJ2-2; D gene uncertain. Trimming took 1 base from V and 6 from J, leaving 6 bases between them. CDR1 SGHDN and CDR2 FVKESK come from the germline V gene. The CDR3 contains 13 residues. CDR3 bases: TGTGCCAGCAGCCAAGCTGGCGCCGGGGAGCTGTTTTTT. Amino acid sequence: CASSQAGAGELFF.

This clonotype appeared many times. This rearrangement joins TRBV20-1 to TRBJ2-7, with D possibly being TRBD1 (6 bases). Trimming removed 6 bases at V and 0 bases at J, with 12 bases between. The V gene's germline CDR1 is DFQATT and CDR2 SNEGSKA (reference sequence). CDR3 length equals 13 residues. The CDR3 nucleotides are TGCAGTGCCTTCCGGGACAACTCCTACGAGCAGTACTTC. This gives the protein CSAFRDNSYEQYF.

This clonotype was observed many times. This chain connects TRBV4-3 to TRBJ2-1; the D gene could be TRBD1 or TRBD2 (5 bases each). The V gene's germline CDR1 is LGHNA and CDR2 YSLEER. The CDR3 sequence is 16 residues long. The V end was cut by 0 bases, the J end by 8 bases, with 17 bases between. The CDR3 coding sequence is TGCGCCAGCAGCCAAGATGAGGGGCGAAGCGGCCATGAGCAGTTCTTC. Translating gives CASSQDEGRSGHEQFF.

This clonotype was recorded a few times. In DNA form, the CDR3 reads TGCAGTGCTAAGGGCCAGTCAACCACTGAAGCTTTCTTT. Translating gives CSAKGQSTTEAFF. The V and J genes are TRBV20-1 and TRBJ1-1; no definite D call. CDR1 is DFQATT, CDR2 SNEGSKA, per germline (reference sequence). Between the trimmed V and J ends, which lost 4 bases and 4 bases, there was a span of 13 bases. The CDR3 loop spans 13 amino acids.

This clonotype was counted at least ten times. The chain employs TRBV5-5 and TRBJ1-1; weak D call: TRBD1 (6 bases). Trimming stripped 2 bases from V and 4 bases from J, with 12 bases between. CDR1 is SGHKS, CDR2 YYEKEE, per germline (reference sequence). The CDR3 has 14 amino acids. The CDR3: CASSFRGASTEAFF. The CDR3 nucleotides are TGTGCCAGCAGCTTCCGGGGGGCGTCCACTGAAGCTTTCTTT.

The chain couples TRBV6-4 to TRBJ2-2; 7 bases map to TRBD1. The junction had 4 bases not matched to a gene; V was cut back by 7 bases and J by 5 bases. The CDR3 is 13 residues long. Per germline, CDR1 MRHNA and CDR2 SNTAGT. The CDR3 region is CASMDRRTGELFF. Here the CDR3 DNA reads TGTGCCAGCATGGACAGGAGGACCGGGGAGCTGTTTTTT.

There are a few counts of this clonotype. The chain links TRBV6-2 or TRBV6-3 to TRBJ2-3; no firm D call. This CDR3 has 16 residues. Germline V gene data show CDR1 as MNHEY and CDR2 as SVGEGT. Trimming removed 2 bases at V and 5 bases at J, with 17 bases between. The CDR3 region has the DNA TGTGCCAGCAGTTACAAGGTACCAAGATGGGGAGATACGCAGTATTTT. Amino acids: CASSYKVPRWGDTQYF.